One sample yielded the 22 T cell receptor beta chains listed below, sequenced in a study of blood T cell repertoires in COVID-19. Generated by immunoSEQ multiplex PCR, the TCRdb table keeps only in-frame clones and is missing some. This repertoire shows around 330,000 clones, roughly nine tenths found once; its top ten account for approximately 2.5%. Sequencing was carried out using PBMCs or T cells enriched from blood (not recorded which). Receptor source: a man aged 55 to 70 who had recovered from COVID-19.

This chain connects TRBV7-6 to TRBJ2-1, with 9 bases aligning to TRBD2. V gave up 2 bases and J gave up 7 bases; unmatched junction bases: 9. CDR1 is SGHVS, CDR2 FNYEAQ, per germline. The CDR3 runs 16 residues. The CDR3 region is CASSLQPGLAKNEQFF. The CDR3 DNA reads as TGTGCCAGCAGCTTACAGCCGGGACTAGCCAAGAATGAGCAGTTCTTC. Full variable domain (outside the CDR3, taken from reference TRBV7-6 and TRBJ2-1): GAGVSQSPRYKVTKRGQDVALRCDPISGHVSLYWYRQALGQGPEFLTYFNYEAQQDKSGLPNDRFSAERPEGSISTLTIQRTEQRDSAMYRCASSLQPGLAKNEQFFGPGTRLTVL.

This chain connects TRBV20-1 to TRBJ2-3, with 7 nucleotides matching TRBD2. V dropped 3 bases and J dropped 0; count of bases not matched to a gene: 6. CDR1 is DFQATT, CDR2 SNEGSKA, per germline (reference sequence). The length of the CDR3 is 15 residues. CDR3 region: CSASTWGGSTDTQYF. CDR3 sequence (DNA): TGCAGTGCTAGTACTTGGGGGGGGAGCACAGATACGCAGTATTTT.

The CDR3 loop is CASSQVAGVSQHF. CDR3 nucleotides: TGTGCCAGCAGCCAAGTCGCCGGGGTGTCCCAGCATTTT. This chain links TRBV3-1 (or the pseudogene TRBV3-2) with TRBJ1-5; D is unresolved. V was cut by 1 base and J by 11 bases, with 12 bases left in between. The CDR3 spans 13 residues. Germline CDR1 reads LGHDT; CDR2 reads YNNKEL (reference sequence).

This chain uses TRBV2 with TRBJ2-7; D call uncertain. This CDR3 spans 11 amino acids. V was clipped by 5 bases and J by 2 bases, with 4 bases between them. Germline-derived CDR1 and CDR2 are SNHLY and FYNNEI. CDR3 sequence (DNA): TGTGCCAGCAGTACAACCTACGAGCAGTACTTC. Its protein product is CASSTTYEQYF.

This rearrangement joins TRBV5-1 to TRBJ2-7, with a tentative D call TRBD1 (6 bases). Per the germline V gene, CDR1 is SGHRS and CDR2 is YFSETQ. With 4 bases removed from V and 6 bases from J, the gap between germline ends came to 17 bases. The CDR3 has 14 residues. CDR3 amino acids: CASSKQGLRVEQYF. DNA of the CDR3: TGCGCCAGCAGCAAACAGGGCCTGAGGGTCGAGCAGTACTTC.

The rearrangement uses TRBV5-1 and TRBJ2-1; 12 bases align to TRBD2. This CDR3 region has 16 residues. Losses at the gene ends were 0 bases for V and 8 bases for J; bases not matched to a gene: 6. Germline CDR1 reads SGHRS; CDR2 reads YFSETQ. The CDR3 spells CASSLEALAGGHEQFF. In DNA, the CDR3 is TGCGCCAGCAGCTTGGAGGCACTAGCGGGAGGCCATGAGCAGTTCTTC.

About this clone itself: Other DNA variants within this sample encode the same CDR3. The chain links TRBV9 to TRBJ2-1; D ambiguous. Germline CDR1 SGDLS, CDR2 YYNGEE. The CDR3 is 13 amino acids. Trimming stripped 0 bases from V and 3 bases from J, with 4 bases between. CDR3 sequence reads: CASSVALYNEQFF. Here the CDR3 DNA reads TGTGCCAGCAGCGTAGCCCTCTACAATGAGCAGTTCTTC.

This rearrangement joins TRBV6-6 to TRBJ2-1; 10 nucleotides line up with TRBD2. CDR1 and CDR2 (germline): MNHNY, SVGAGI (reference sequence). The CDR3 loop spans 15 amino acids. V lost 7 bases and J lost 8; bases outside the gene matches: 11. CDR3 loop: CASTLPSGSSYEQFF. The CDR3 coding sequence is TGTGCCAGCACCCTACCTAGCGGGAGCTCCTATGAGCAGTTCTTC.

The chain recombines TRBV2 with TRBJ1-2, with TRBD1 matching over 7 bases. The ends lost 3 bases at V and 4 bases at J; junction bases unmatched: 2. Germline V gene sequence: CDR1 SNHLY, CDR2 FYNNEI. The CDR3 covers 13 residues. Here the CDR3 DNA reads TGTGCCAGCAGTGATCAGGGGGTCTATGGCTACACCTTC. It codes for CASSDQGVYGYTF.

The CDR3 here is CAIASSYEQYF. CDR3 DNA: TGTGCCATCGCTAGCTCCTACGAGCAGTACTTC. This sequence joins TRBV10-3 and TRBJ2-7; unclear D gene. The CDR3 extends over 11 amino acids. In germline, CDR1 is ENHRY, CDR2 SYGVKD. V lost 8 bases to trimming and J lost 0 bases, with 5 bases between them.

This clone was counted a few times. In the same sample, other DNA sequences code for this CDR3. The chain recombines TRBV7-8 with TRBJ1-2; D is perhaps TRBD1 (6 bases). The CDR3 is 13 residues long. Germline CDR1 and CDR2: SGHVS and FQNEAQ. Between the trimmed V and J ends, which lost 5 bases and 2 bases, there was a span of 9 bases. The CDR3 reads CASSPDSNYGYTF. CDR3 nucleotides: TGTGCCAGCAGCCCGGACAGCAACTATGGCTACACCTTC.

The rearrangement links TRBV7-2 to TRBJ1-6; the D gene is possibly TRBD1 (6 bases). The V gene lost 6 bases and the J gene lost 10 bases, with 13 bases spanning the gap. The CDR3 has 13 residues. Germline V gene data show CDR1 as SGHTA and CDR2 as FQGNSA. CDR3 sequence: CASRQITGSPLHF. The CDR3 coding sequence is TGTGCCAGCAGACAGATAACAGGGTCACCCCTCCACTTT.

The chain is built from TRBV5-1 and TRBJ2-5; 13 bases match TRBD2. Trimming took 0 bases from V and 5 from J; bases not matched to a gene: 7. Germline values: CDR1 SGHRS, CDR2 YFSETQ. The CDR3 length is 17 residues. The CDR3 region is CASSLGGLAGEGETQYF. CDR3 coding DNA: TGCGCCAGCAGCTTGGGAGGACTAGCGGGAGAGGGGGAGACCCAGTACTTC.

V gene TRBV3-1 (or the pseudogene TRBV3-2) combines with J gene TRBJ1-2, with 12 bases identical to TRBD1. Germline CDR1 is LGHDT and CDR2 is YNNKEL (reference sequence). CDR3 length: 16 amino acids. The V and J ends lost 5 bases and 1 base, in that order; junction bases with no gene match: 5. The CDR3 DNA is TGTGCCAGCAGCGGGGACAGGGGGCGGCTTAACTATGGCTACACCTTC. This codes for CASSGDRGRLNYGYTF.

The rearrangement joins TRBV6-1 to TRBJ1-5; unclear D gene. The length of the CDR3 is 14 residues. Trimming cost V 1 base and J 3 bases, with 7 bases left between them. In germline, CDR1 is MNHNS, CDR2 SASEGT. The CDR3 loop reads CASSEGRVNQPQHF. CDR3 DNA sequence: TGTGCCAGCAGTGAAGGACGGGTCAATCAGCCCCAGCATTTT.

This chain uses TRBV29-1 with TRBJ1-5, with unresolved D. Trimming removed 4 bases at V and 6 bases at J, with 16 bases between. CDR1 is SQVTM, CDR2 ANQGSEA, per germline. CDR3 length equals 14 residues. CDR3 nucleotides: TGCAGCGTTGGAAGTGGGGAGAAGGGTCAGCCCCAGCATTTT. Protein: CSVGSGEKGQPQHF.

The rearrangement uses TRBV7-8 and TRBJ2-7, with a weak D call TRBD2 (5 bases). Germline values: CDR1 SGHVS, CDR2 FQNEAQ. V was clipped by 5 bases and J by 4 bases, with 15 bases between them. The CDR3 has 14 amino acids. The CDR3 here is CASSPLDSPYEQYF. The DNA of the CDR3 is TGTGCCAGCAGCCCCCTGGACTCACCGTACGAGCAGTACTTC.

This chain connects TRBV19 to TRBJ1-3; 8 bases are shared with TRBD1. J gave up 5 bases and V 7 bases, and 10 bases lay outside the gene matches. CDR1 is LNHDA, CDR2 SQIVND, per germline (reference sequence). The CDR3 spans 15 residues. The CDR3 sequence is CASIPDREGRNTIYF. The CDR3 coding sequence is TGTGCCAGTATTCCGGACAGGGAAGGGAGAAACACCATATATTTT.

The CDR3 is CAISRQSSYNEQFF. In DNA form, the CDR3 reads TGTGCCATCAGCCGACAGAGCTCCTACAATGAGCAGTTCTTC. The gene calls are TRBV10-3 and TRBJ2-1; maybe TRBD1 (5 bases). Germline CDR1 reads ENHRY; CDR2 reads SYGVKD. V was shortened by 6 bases and J by 0 bases, with 9 bases between the two germline ends. The CDR3 runs to 14 residues.

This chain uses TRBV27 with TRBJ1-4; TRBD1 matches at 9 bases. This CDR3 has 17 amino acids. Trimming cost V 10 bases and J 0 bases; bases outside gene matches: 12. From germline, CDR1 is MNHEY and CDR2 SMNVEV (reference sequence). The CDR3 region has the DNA TGTGCCACCCCCCAGGGACAGGGAACGTCAACTAATGAAAAACTGTTTTTT. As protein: CATPQGQGTSTNEKLFF.

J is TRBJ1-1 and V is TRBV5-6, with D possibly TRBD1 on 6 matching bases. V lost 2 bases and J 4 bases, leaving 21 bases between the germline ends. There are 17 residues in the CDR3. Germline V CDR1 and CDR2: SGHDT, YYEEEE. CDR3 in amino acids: CASSLYRERGSGTEAFF. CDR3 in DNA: TGTGCCAGCAGCTTATACAGGGAACGAGGGTCAGGCACTGAAGCTTTCTTT.

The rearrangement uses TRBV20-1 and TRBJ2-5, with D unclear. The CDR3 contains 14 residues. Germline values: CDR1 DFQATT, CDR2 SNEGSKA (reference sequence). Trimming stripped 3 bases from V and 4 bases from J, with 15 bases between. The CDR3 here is CSASRVVRGETQYF. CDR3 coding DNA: TGCAGTGCTAGTCGCGTGGTGAGAGGAGAGACCCAGTACTTC.